These T cell receptor beta chains were read from a single sample in a study of T-cell reconstitution after alpha-beta-depleted transplantation in children. MiXCR was run by TCRdb on the PCR reads, yielding one entry per CDR3 protein. The data contain some 600,000 distinct CDR3 sequences, 16% of them singletons. The sample consisted of PBMCs from the stem cell graft donor, taken from the stem cell graft. The receptors here all came from a human donor who donated a stem cell graft to a child with acute myeloid leukemia. Each CDR3 is given with its conserved first and last residue. The D gene is left open where the match is weak. Part of the rows lack a size; the others show once, few, many or a class for expanded clones.

CDR3 protein	CDR3 DNA	J gene	V gene	D gene	CDR3 length	clone size
CASSLGEVSNQPQHF	TGCGCCAGCAGCTTGGGGGAAGTCAGCAATCAGCCCCAGCATTTT	TRBJ1-5	TRBV5-1	.	15	.
CSAGWEQFF	TGCAGTGCGGGGTGGGAGCAGTTCTTC	TRBJ2-1	TRBV20-1	.	9	many
CASSSLPDRENTEAFF	TGTGCCAGCAGCTCTCTTCCTGACAGGGAGAACACTGAAGCTTTCTTT	TRBJ1-1	TRBV11-2	TRBD1	16	few
CASRGHRAWDNEQFF	TGTGCCAGCCGAGGGCACAGGGCGTGGGACAATGAGCAGTTCTTC	TRBJ2-1	TRBV25-1	.	15	few
CASSLRAAGDYGYTF	TGTGCCAGCAGTCTACGGGCAGCTGGAGACTATGGCTACACCTTC	TRBJ1-2	TRBV7-9	.	15	.
CASSLGSHGPYGYTF	TGTGCCAGCAGCTTAGGTTCCCACGGACCCTATGGCTACACCTTC	TRBJ1-2	TRBV7-2	.	15	.
CASSWGADTQYF	TGTGCCAGCAGTTGGGGGGCGGATACGCAGTATTTT	TRBJ2-3	TRBV6-6	.	12	few
CASTRAETQYF	TGTGCCAGCACCAGAGCAGAGACCCAGTACTTC	TRBJ2-5	TRBV7-9	.	11	.
CSATPPQGAGDQPQHF	TGCAGTGCCACCCCCCCTCAGGGGGCTGGGGATCAGCCCCAGCATTTT	TRBJ1-5	TRBV20-1	TRBD1	16	few
CASSLPSGGASDTQYF	TGTGCCAGCAGCTTACCTAGCGGGGGGGCCTCAGATACGCAGTATTTT	TRBJ2-3	TRBV7-2	TRBD2	16	few
CASSESGQRGVTGELFF	TGCGCCAGCAGTGAGTCAGGGCAGCGGGGAGTCACCGGGGAGCTGTTTTTT	TRBJ2-2	TRBV10-1	TRBD2	17	.
CSASTAIHGNQPQHF	TGCAGTGCTAGCACAGCCATCCATGGCAATCAGCCCCAGCATTTT	TRBJ1-5	TRBV20-1	.	15	many
CSARSRGVGGNTIYF	TGCAGTGCTAGAAGCAGGGGAGTGGGTGGAAACACCATATATTTT	TRBJ1-3	TRBV20-1	.	15	many
CSAVYRGHEQFF	TGCAGTGCAGTGTACAGGGGGCATGAGCAGTTCTTC	TRBJ2-1	TRBV20-1	TRBD1	12	many
CASSPPGYSGANVLTF	TGTGCCAGCAGTCCTCCGGGGTACTCTGGGGCCAACGTCCTGACTTTC	TRBJ2-6	TRBV12-3/TRBV12-4	.	16	.